One and the same sample provided the 28 T cell receptor beta chains below, sequenced in a study of cytomegalovirus exposure and HLA in healthy donors. PCR primers comprised 60 Vbeta and 13 Jbeta primers. Libraries were prepared by immunoSEQ multiplex PCR; TCRdb keeps only in-frame clonotypes and omits some of them. This sample yields 70,000 or so clones, of which 80% to 90% are seen a single time; 2% belongs to the top ten. Material: PBMCs. All receptors derive from a woman aged 25 to 45 in good health and CMV-seronegative.

The chain combines TRBV11-2 with TRBJ1-2, with TRBD1 matching 10 bases. Trimming took 5 bases from V and 6 from J; bases not matched to a gene: 6. Germline CDR1 SGHAT, CDR2 FQNNGV. The CDR3 is 14 residues long. The CDR3 loop reads CASSERQGANGYTF. In DNA form, the CDR3 reads TGTGCCAGCAGCGAAAGACAGGGGGCGAATGGCTACACCTTC.

The V gene is TRBV18, the J gene TRBJ1-1; D is undetermined. V lost 2 bases and J 2 bases, leaving 9 bases between the germline ends. CDR1 KGHSH and CDR2 LQKENI come from the germline V gene. The CDR3 consists of 14 residues. Here the CDR3 DNA reads TGTGCCAGCTCACCAGTACAGTTTAACACTGAAGCTTTCTTT. Residues: CASSPVQFNTEAFF. The entire variable domain, with the rest obtained from reference TRBV18 and TRBJ1-1, is as follows: NAGVMQNPRHLVRRRGQEARLRCSPMKGHSHVYWYRQLPEEGLKFMVYLQKENIIDESGMPKERFSAEFPKEGPSILRIQQVVRGDSAAYFCASSPVQFNTEAFFGQGTRLTVV.

J is TRBJ1-4 and V is TRBV2; 8 nucleotides line up with TRBD1. J lost 8 bases, V lost 8 bases, and 7 bases had no gene match. This CDR3 contains 13 residues. CDR1 is SNHLY, CDR2 FYNNEI, per germline. DNA of the CDR3: TGTGCCAGCGGAAGCAGGGGGCAAGAAAAACTGTTTTTT. It translates to CASGSRGQEKLFF.

The chain couples TRBV6-4 to TRBJ2-2; D is unclear. Trimming removed 2 bases from V and 5 bases from J, with 12 bases in between. The CDR3 extends over 15 amino acids. Per the germline V gene, CDR1 is MRHNA and CDR2 is SNTAGT. The CDR3 sequence is CASSDGPHETGELFF. The CDR3 bases are TGTGCCAGCAGTGACGGGCCCCATGAGACCGGGGAGCTGTTTTTT.

The chain recombines TRBV5-8 with TRBJ1-5; no definite D call. Trimming shortened V by 2 bases and J by 2 bases, and 11 bases separated the two germline ends. The CDR3 contains 15 residues. CDR1 is SGHTS, CDR2 YDEGEE, per germline. The CDR3 loop reads CASSFGLPGNQPQHF. Written as DNA, the CDR3 is TGTGCCAGCAGCTTCGGTCTGCCGGGCAATCAGCCCCAGCATTTT.

DNA for the CDR3: TGTGCCAGCAGTGACGTTCAGTTAGTCGGGACAGGGGGCGTAAGGCCCAATCAGCCCCAGCATTTT. Translation gives CASSDVQLVGTGGVRPNQPQHF. The chain joins TRBV6-4 to TRBJ1-5, with 12 bases matching TRBD1. The J segment lost 3 bases and the V segment lost 2 bases, leaving 20 bases of the junction unmatched. This CDR3 has 22 amino acids. From germline, CDR1 is MRHNA and CDR2 SNTAGT.

V usage is TRBV7-2 and J usage is TRBJ2-5, with D possibly TRBD2 on 6 matching bases. The CDR3 is made up of 16 amino acids. Looked up from germline, CDR1 is SGHTA and CDR2 is FQGNSA. Trimming left V 4 bases short and J 5 bases short, with 20 bases between. CDR3 amino acids: CASSSRMWDLGETQYF. The CDR3 nucleotides read TGTGCCAGCAGCTCTAGAATGTGGGACTTGGGGGAGACCCAGTACTTC.

The chain joins TRBV6-5 to TRBJ2-1, with TRBD2 identical over 9 bases. The CDR3 runs to 15 residues. Per germline, CDR1 MNHEY and CDR2 SVGAGI. J was trimmed by 8 bases and V by 7 bases; bases with no gene match: 12. The CDR3 DNA reads as TGTGCCAGCAAAGACGCGGCTAGCGGGAACTATGAGCAGTTCTTC. Translating gives CASKDAASGNYEQFF.

V gene TRBV5-6 combines with J gene TRBJ2-3, with 7 bases that match TRBD1. CDR3 size: 14 residues. Unmatched junction bases numbered 2, after V lost 3 bases and J lost 1 base. Germline V CDR1 and CDR2: SGHDT, YYEEEE. The CDR3 protein is CASSSGQGTDTQYF. The CDR3 DNA sequence: TGTGCCAGCAGCTCCGGACAGGGCACAGATACGCAGTATTTT.

This chain uses TRBV7-3 with TRBJ2-2, with a possible D match to TRBD2 (6 bases). The CDR3 extends over 16 amino acids. The germline gives CDR1 SGHTA, CDR2 FQGTGA. V lost 1 base and J lost 8, with 17 bases in between. The CDR3 sequence: CASSLNPGTVQGELFF. The CDR3 DNA is TGTGCCAGCAGCTTAAATCCGGGGACTGTTCAAGGGGAGCTGTTTTTT.

The chain employs TRBV27 and TRBJ2-3; 8 bases align to TRBD2. Trimming at V came to 2 bases and at J to 4 bases, leaving 5 bases not matched to a gene. Germline V CDR1 and CDR2: MNHEY, SMNVEV (reference sequence). CDR3 length: 15 amino acids. The CDR3: CASSLRTSPPDTQYF. In DNA form, the CDR3 reads TGTGCCAGCAGTTTAAGGACTAGCCCACCAGATACGCAGTATTTT.

The genes are TRBV7-3 and TRBJ1-5; D not resolved. V was pared by 1 base and J by 9 bases, with 10 bases between. The CDR3 has 13 amino acids. Germline CDR1 and CDR2: SGHTA and FQGTGA. The CDR3 sequence: CASSLRVNSPQHF. The CDR3 DNA is TGTGCCAGCAGCTTAAGAGTAAACTCGCCCCAGCATTTT.

V and J are TRBV9 and TRBJ1-2, with TRBD1 matching over 12 bases. The CDR3 covers 16 residues. J lost 4 bases, V lost 3 bases, and 7 bases had no gene match. The germline gives CDR1 SGDLS, CDR2 YYNGEE. The CDR3, as DNA: TGTGCCAGCAGCGCCGGGACAGGGGGCGTAGGCTATGGCTACACCTTC. It is translated as CASSAGTGGVGYGYTF.

This chain uses TRBV10-3 with TRBJ2-7, with 9 bases fitting TRBD2. V shed 10 bases and J 3 bases; nucleotides not matched to a gene: 13. Per the germline V gene, CDR1 is ENHRY and CDR2 is SYGVKD. The CDR3 runs 15 residues. CDR3 protein: CASFGRVAGVYEQYF. The CDR3 DNA reads TGTGCCAGCTTCGGTCGGGTAGCGGGAGTCTACGAGCAGTACTTC.

This clone was picked up a small number of times. The chain is built from TRBV6-1 and TRBJ2-3; D remains ambiguous. Deletions cut 6 bases from V and 4 bases from J, with 17 bases between. The germline gives CDR1 MNHNS, CDR2 SASEGT. This CDR3 spans 15 amino acids. The CDR3 nucleotides read TGTGCCAGCAGCTCCGAGATGAGGCAGTCAGATACGCAGTATTTT. Translated: CASSSEMRQSDTQYF.

V gene TRBV28 combines with J gene TRBJ1-5; 10 nucleotides match TRBD1. The CDR3 consists of 15 residues. With V trimmed by 0 bases and J by 5 bases, 1 base remained unmatched. The germline V gene encodes CDR1 MDHEN and CDR2 SYDVKM. The CDR3 loop is CASSLWGQGYQPQHF. The CDR3 region has the DNA TGTGCCAGCAGTTTATGGGGACAGGGGTATCAGCCCCAGCATTTT.

The rearrangement uses TRBV5-1 and TRBJ2-1, with 8 bases aligning to TRBD2. The germline gives CDR1 SGHRS, CDR2 YFSETQ. Trimming removed 1 base from V and 12 bases from J; junction bases left unmatched: 6. This CDR3 contains 13 residues. This chain's CDR3 is CASSLKRELGQFF. In nucleotides, the CDR3 is TGCGCCAGCAGCTTGAAGCGGGAGCTAGGGCAGTTCTTC.

A few counts support this clone. This chain links TRBV11-2 with TRBJ2-4, with D maybe TRBD2 (6 bases). The V end was cut by 3 bases, the J end by 3 bases, with 9 bases between. The CDR3 sequence is 14 residues long. From germline, CDR1 is SGHAT and CDR2 FQNNGV. The DNA for the CDR3 is TGTGCCAGCAGCTTTGCCGGGGGCAAAAACATTCAGTACTTC. Amino acids: CASSFAGGKNIQYF.

V and J are TRBV5-1 and TRBJ1-4, with TRBD1 matching 7 bases. J was trimmed by 0 bases and V by 3 bases; bases with no gene match: 5. CDR1 SGHRS and CDR2 YFSETQ come from the germline V gene. The CDR3 covers 16 residues. CDR3 sequence: CASSSGQVATNEKLFF. Here the CDR3 DNA reads TGCGCCAGCAGCTCCGGACAGGTTGCAACTAATGAAAAACTGTTTTTT.

The rearrangement uses TRBV10-3 and TRBJ1-2, with TRBD1 matching 8 bases. J was trimmed by 6 bases and V by 2 bases; bases with no gene match: 2. The CDR3 consists of 13 residues. Germline lookup yields CDR1 ENHRY and CDR2 SYGVKD. The CDR3 region has the DNA TGTGCCATCAGTGAGGGACAGGGCGATGGCTACACCTTC. Translation gives CAISEGQGDGYTF.

This chain uses TRBV9 with TRBJ1-2, with D perhaps matching TRBD1 (5 bases). This CDR3 region has 12 residues. Germline V gives CDR1 SGDLS, CDR2 YYNGEE. Trimming cost V 2 bases and J 7 bases, with 9 bases left between them. CDR3 sequence: CASSVMGGGYTF. The CDR3 nucleotides are TGTGCCAGCAGCGTTATGGGGGGTGGCTACACCTTC.

This clone was detected only once. The chain combines TRBV6-6 with TRBJ2-2, with TRBD2 matching 8 bases. The CDR3 runs to 15 residues. Per the germline V gene, CDR1 is MNHNY and CDR2 is SVGAGI (reference sequence). V lost 5 bases to trimming and J lost 8 bases; unmatched junction nucleotides: 10. For the CDR3, the DNA is TGTGCCAGCAGTCCAGCGGGAGCGAGTTCTGGGGAGCTGTTTTTT. Its translation: CASSPAGASSGELFF.

The V and J genes are TRBV16 and TRBJ2-3; D gene ambiguous. Trimming removed 0 bases at V and 3 bases at J, with 10 bases between. Per the germline V gene, CDR1 is KGHSY and CDR2 is FQNENV. The CDR3 is 15 residues long. The CDR3 reads CASSQSNSGTDTQYF. CDR3 in DNA: TGTGCCAGCAGCCAATCCAATTCAGGAACAGATACGCAGTATTTT.

The chain couples TRBV5-8 to TRBJ1-1; 7 positions agree with TRBD1. The CDR3 extends over 15 amino acids. Germline trimming cut 0 bases from V and 10 bases from J; bases unmatched to any gene: 12. Per germline, CDR1 SGHTS and CDR2 YDEGEE. CDR3 amino acids: CASSLVGGGAAGAFF. The CDR3 nucleotides are TGTGCCAGCAGCTTGGTAGGAGGGGGCGCAGCGGGAGCTTTCTTT.

The chain uses TRBV5-1 and TRBJ2-3; 7 bases line up with TRBD2. CDR1 is SGHRS, CDR2 YFSETQ, per germline. The CDR3 is 15 residues long. V was clipped by 1 base and J by 5 bases; unmatched bases: 7. The CDR3 is CASSLIAGVIDTQYF. CDR3 DNA sequence: TGCGCCAGCAGCTTGATTGCGGGAGTGATAGATACGCAGTATTTT.

This chain joins TRBV9 and TRBJ2-2, with D maybe TRBD1 (6 bases). Per the germline V gene, CDR1 is SGDLS and CDR2 is YYNGEE. The V gene lost 4 bases and the J gene lost 1 base, with 11 bases spanning the gap. This CDR3 region has 15 residues. CDR3 sequence (DNA): TGTGCCAGCAGCTTCTCGGACAGGAACACCGGGGAGCTGTTTTTT. Amino acid sequence: CASSFSDRNTGELFF.

The rearrangement joins TRBV11-3 to TRBJ2-7, with TRBD1 matching over 10 bases. The CDR3 contains 15 residues. V lost 5 bases to trimming and J lost 2 bases; unmatched junction nucleotides: 6. Per germline, CDR1 SGHNT and CDR2 YENEEA. The CDR3 sequence: CASSGGQGNAYEQYF. The CDR3 bases are TGTGCCAGCAGCGGGGGACAGGGGAACGCCTACGAGCAGTACTTC.

The chain employs TRBV30 and TRBJ2-3; D uncertain. The CDR3 totals 12 residues. The germline V and J ends were trimmed by 4 bases and 2 bases, with 7 bases remaining between them. CDR1 GTSNPN and CDR2 SVGIG come from the germline V gene (reference sequence). CDR3 sequence (DNA): TGTGCCTGGAACACCCTCACAGATACGCAGTATTTT. Protein product: CAWNTLTDTQYF.